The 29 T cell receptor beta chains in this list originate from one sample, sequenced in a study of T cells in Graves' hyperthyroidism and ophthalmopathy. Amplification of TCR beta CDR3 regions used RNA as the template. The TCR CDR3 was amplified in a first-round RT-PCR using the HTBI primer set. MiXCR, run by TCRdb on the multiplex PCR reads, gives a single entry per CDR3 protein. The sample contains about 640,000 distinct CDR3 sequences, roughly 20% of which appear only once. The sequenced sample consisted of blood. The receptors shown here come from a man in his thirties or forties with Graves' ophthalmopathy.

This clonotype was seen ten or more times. The CDR3, as DNA: TGTGCCAGCAGTTCTAGCGGGACCCGACTTAACAATGAGCAGTTCTTC. Its protein product is CASSSSGTRLNNEQFF. The V and J genes are TRBV27 and TRBJ2-1, with 9 bases fitting TRBD2. Germline CDR1 is MNHEY and CDR2 is SMNVEV (reference sequence). Trimming took 4 bases from V and 5 from J; bases not matched to a gene: 9. This CDR3 is 16 amino acids long.

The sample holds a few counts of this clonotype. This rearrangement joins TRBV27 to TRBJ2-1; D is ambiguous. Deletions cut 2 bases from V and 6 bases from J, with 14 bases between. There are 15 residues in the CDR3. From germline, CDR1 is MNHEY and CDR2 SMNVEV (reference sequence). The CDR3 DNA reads TGTGCCAGCAGTTTAAATAGTGACCTCCGCAATGAGCAGTTCTTC. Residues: CASSLNSDLRNEQFF.

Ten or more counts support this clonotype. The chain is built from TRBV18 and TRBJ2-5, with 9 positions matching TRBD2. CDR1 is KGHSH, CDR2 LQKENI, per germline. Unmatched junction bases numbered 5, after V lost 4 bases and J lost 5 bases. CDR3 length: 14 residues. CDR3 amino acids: CASSRSGTSETQYF. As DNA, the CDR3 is TGTGCCAGCTCACGCTCCGGGACTAGCGAGACCCAGTACTTC.

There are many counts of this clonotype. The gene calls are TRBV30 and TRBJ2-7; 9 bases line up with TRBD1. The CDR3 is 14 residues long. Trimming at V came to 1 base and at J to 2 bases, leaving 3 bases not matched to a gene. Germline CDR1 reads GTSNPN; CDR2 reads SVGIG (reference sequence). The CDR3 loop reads CAWSGRDRAYEQYF. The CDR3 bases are TGTGCCTGGAGTGGCCGGGACAGGGCCTACGAGCAGTACTTC.

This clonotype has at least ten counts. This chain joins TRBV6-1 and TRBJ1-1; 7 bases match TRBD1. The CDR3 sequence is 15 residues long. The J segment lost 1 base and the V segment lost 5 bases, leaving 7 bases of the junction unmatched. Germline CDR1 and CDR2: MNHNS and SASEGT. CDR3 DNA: TGTGCCAGCAGTTATAGCGGGACAGCGAACACTGAAGCTTTCTTT. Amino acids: CASSYSGTANTEAFF.

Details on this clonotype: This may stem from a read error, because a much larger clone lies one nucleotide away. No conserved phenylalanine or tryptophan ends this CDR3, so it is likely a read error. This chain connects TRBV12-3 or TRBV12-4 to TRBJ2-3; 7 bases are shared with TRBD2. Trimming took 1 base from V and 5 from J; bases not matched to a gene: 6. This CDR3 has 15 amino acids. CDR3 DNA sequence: TGTGCCAGCAGTTTAGGCGGGAGCTGGGGAGATACGCAGTATTCT. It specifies CASSLGGSWGDTQYS.

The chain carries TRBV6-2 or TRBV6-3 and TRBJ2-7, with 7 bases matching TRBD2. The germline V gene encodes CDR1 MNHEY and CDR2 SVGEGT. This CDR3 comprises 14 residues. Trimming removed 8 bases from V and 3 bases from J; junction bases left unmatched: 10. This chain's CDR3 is CASCWEGNGYEQYF. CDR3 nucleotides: TGTGCCAGCTGTTGGGAGGGAAACGGCTACGAGCAGTACTTC.

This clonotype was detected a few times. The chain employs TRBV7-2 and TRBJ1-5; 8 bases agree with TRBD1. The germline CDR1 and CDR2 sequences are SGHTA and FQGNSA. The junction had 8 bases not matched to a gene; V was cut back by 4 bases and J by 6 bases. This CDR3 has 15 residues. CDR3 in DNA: TGTGCCAGCAGCTCCTCGGACAGGGTCGGTCAGCCCCAGCATTTT. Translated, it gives CASSSSDRVGQPQHF.

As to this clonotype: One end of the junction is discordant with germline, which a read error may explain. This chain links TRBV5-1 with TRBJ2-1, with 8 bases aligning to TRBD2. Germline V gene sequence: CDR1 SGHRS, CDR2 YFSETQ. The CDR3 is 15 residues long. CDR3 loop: CASSRAGEPANEQLF. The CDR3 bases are TGCGCCAGCAGCCGAGCGGGAGAACCAGCCAATGAGCAGCTCTTC.

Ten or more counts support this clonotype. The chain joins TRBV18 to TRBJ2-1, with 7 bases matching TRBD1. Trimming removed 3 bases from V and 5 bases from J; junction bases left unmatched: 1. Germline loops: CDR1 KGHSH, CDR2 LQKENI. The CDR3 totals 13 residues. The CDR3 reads CASSPDRDNEQFF. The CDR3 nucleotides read TGTGCCAGCTCACCCGACAGGGACAATGAGCAGTTCTTC.

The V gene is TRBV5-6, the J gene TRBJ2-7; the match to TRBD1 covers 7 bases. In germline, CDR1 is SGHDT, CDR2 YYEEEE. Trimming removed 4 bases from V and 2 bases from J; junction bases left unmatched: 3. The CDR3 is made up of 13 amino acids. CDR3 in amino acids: CASSETGTYEQYF. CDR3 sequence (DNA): TGTGCCAGCAGCGAGACAGGGACCTACGAGCAGTACTTC.

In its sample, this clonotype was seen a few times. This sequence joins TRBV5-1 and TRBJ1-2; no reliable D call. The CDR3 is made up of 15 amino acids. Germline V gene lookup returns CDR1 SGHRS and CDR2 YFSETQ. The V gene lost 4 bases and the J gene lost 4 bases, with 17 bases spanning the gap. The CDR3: CASSTSDTPFYGYTF. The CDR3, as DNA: TGCGCCAGCAGCACCTCCGACACCCCGTTCTATGGCTACACCTTC.

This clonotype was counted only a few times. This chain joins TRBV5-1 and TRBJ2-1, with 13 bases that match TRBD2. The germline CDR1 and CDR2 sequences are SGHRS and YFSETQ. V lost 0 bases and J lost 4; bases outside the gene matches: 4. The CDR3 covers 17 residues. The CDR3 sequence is CASSLGGTSGIYNEQFF. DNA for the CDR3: TGCGCCAGCAGCTTGGGGGGGACTAGCGGGATTTACAATGAGCAGTTCTTC.

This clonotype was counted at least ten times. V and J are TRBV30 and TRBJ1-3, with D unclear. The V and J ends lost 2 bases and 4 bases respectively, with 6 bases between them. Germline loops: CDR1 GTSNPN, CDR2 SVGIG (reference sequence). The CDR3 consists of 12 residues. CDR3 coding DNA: TGTGCCTGGAGTTTGGGGGGAAACACCATATATTTT. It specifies CAWSLGGNTIYF.

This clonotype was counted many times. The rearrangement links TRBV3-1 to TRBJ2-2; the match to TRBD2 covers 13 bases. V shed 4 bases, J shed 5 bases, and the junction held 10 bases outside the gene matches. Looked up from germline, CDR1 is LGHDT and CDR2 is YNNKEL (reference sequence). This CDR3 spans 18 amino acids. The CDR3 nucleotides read TGTGCCAGCAGCCCCCGACTAGCGGGAGGCGTTGTGACCGGGGAGCTGTTTTTT. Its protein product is CASSPRLAGGVVTGELFF.

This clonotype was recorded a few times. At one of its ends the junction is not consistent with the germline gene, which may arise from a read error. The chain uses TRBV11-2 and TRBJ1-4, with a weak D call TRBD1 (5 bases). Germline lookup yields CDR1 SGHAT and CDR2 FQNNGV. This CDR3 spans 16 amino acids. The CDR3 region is CASSYGTAATNENLFF. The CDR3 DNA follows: TGTGCCAGCAGCTATGGGACCGCTGCAACTAATGAAAACCTGTTTTTT.

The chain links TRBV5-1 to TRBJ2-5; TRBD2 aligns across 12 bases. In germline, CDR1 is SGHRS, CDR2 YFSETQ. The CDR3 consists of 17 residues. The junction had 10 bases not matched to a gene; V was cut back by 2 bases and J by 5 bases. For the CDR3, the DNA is TGCGCCAGCAGCTTTGGGCTAGCGGGAGGGTCTGGGGAGACCCAGTACTTC. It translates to CASSFGLAGGSGETQYF.

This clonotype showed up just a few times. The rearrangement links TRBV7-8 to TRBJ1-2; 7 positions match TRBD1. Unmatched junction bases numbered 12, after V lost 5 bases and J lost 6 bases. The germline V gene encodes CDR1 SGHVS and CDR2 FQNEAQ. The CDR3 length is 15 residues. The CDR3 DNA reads TGTGCCAGCAGCCCCCGTTTTACAGGGGACCATGGCTACACCTTC. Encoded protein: CASSPRFTGDHGYTF. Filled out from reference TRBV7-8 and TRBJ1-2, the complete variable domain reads GAGVSQSPRYKVAKRGQDVALRCDPISGHVSLFWYQQALGQGPEFLTYFQNEAQLDKSGLPSDRFFAERPEGSVSTLKIQRTQQEDSAVYLCASSPRFTGDHGYTFGSGTRLTVV.

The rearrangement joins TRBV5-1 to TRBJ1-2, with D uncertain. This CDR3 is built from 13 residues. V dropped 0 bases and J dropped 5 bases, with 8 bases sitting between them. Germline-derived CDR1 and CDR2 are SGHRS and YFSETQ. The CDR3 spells CASSLVPGYGYTF. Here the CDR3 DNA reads TGCGCCAGCAGCTTGGTACCCGGTTATGGCTACACCTTC.

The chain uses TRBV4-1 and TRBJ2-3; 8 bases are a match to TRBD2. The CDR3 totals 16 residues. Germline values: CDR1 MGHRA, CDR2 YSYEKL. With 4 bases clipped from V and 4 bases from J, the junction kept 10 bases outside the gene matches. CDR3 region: CASSPSSGRTADTQYF. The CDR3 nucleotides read TGCGCCAGCAGCCCATCAAGCGGGAGAACGGCAGATACGCAGTATTTT.

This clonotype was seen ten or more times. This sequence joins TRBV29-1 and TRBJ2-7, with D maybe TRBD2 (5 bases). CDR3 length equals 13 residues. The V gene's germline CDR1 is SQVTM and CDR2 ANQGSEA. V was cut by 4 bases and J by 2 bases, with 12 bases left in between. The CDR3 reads CSVVLAGAYEQYF. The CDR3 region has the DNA TGCAGCGTTGTCCTAGCTGGCGCCTACGAGCAGTACTTC.

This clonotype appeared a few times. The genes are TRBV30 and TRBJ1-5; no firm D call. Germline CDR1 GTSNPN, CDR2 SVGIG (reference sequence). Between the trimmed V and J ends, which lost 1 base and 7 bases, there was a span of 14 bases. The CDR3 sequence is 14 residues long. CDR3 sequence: CAWSETELRQPQHF. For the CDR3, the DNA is TGTGCCTGGAGTGAGACTGAATTGAGGCAGCCCCAGCATTTT.

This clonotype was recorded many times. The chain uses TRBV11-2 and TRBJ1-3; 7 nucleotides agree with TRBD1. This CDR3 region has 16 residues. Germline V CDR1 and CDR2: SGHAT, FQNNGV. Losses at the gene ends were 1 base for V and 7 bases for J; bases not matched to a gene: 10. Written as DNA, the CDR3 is TGTGCCAGCAGCTTAGGGGACAGATTCTCCGGGAACACCATATATTTT. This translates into CASSLGDRFSGNTIYF.

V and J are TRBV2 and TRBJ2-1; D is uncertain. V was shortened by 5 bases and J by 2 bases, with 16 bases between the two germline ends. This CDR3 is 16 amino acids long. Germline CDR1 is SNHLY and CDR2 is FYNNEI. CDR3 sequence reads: CASSYNVPGPYNEQFF. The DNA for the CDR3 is TGTGCCAGCAGTTACAATGTCCCTGGCCCCTACAATGAGCAGTTCTTC.

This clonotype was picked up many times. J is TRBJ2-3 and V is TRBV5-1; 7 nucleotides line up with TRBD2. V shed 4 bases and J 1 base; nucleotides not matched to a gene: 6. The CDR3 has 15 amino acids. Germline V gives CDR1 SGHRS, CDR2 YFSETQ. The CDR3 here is CASSPRGVGTDTQYF. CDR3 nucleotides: TGCGCCAGCAGCCCACGGGGGGTCGGCACAGATACGCAGTATTTT.

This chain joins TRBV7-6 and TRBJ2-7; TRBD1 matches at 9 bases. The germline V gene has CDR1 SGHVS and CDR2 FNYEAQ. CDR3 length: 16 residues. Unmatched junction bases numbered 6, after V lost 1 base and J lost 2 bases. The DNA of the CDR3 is TGTGCCAGCAGCTTAGAGGCGGGACAGGGCACCTACGAGCAGTACTTC. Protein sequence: CASSLEAGQGTYEQYF.

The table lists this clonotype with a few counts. In DNA form, the CDR3 reads TGTGCCAGCAATCCCTGGGACAGGGGCACAGATACGCAGTATTTT. Its protein is CASNPWDRGTDTQYF. The chain has TRBV28 and TRBJ2-3, with TRBD1 matching over 9 bases. The germline V gene has CDR1 MDHEN and CDR2 SYDVKM. The trim removed 7 bases at V and 1 base at J, leaving 6 bases unmatched. There are 15 residues in the CDR3.

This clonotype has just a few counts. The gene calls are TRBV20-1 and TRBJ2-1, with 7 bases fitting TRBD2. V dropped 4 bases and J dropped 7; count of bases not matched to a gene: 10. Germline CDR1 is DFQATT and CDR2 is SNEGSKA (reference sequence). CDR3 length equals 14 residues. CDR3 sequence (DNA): TGCAGTGCTATCGACGCGGGAGAGCGAAATGAGCAGTTCTTC. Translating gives CSAIDAGERNEQFF.

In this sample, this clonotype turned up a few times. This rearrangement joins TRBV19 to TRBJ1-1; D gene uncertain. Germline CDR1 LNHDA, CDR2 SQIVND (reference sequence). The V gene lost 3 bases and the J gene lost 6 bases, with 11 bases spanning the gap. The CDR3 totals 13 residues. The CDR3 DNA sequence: TGTGCCAGTAGTATGGGCAAACGCTCTGAAGCTTTCTTT. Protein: CASSMGKRSEAFF. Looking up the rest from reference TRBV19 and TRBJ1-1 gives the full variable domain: DGGITQSPKYLFRKEGQNVTLSCEQNLNHDAMYWYRQDPGQGLRLIYYSQIVNDFQKGDIAEGYSVSREKKESFPLTVTSAQKNPTAFYLCASSMGKRSEAFFGQGTRLTVV.